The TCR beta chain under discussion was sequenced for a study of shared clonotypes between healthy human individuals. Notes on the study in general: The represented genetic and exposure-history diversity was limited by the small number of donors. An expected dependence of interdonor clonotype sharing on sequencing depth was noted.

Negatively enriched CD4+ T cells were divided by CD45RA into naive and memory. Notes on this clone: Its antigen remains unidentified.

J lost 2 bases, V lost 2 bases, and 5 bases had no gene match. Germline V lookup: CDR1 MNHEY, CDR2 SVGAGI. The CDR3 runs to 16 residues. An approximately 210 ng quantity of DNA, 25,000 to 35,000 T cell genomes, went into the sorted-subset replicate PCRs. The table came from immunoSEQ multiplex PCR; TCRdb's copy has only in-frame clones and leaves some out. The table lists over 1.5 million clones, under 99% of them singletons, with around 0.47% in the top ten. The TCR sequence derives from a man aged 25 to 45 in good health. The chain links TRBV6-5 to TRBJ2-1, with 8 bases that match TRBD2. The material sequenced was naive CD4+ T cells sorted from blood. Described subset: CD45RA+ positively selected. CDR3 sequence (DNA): TGTGCCAGCAGTTACGACACTAGCGGACCCTACAATGAGCAGTTCTTC. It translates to CASSYDTSGPYNEQFF.